This T cell receptor beta chain was profiled in a study of T cells in Graves' hyperthyroidism and ophthalmopathy. About this clonotype: Its antigen remains unknown.

Trimming took off 2 bases at V and 4 bases at J, with 11 bases between the two ends. The germline V gene has CDR1 MNHEY and CDR2 SVGAGI. The CDR3 length is 14 residues. Regions amplified from RNA transcripts were the TCR beta CDR3 regions. The HTBI primer set served for first-round RT-PCR of the TCR CDR3. TCRdb analysed the multiplex PCR reads with MiXCR anew, one entry per CDR3 protein. The sample has 540,000 or so distinct CDR3 sequences; roughly 46% are singletons. Study observations and caveats: The model foresaw ophthalmopathy a median around 6.4 months prior to onset. Most thyroid clonotypes that were expanded above 0.001 also turned up in blood.

Exclusions: uncontrolled infection, other autoimmune disease, pregnancy, lactation. The chain has TRBV6-5 and TRBJ1-2; D gene ambiguous. The sample taken for sequencing was peripheral blood or thyroid tissue (not recorded which). The sequence derives from an adult woman with Graves' disease, either hyperthyroidism or ophthalmopathy (not recorded which). In DNA, the CDR3 is TGTGCCAGCAGTTACAACAGATTCCTCTATGGCTACACCTTC. Translated, it gives CASSYNRFLYGYTF.